This TCR beta chain was profiled in a study of blood T cells in healthy people across ages. The trim removed 2 bases at V and 4 bases at J, leaving 7 bases unmatched. This CDR3 is 15 amino acids long. Germline V gene lookup returns CDR1 MGHRA and CDR2 YSYEKL. A sample-barcoded 5' primer and a J-beta primer mix were used in a second PCR of about 6 to 12 cycles. One entry per CDR3 protein results from TCRdb running MiXCR on the 5' RACE reads. In the table there are hundreds of thousands of distinct CDR3 sequences, around a quarter of which are singletons. Separately, the same data were catalogued under a study of T cells of mothers and their children.

Sequencing was done on a sample of blood. The chain carries TRBV4-1 and TRBJ1-2; the match to TRBD1 covers 7 bases. The receptor's source is a boy aged 5-17 years in good health. The DNA for the CDR3 is TGCGCCAGCAGCCAACCCTTGGGACAGTTCTATGGCTACACCTTC. It yields the protein CASSQPLGQFYGYTF.